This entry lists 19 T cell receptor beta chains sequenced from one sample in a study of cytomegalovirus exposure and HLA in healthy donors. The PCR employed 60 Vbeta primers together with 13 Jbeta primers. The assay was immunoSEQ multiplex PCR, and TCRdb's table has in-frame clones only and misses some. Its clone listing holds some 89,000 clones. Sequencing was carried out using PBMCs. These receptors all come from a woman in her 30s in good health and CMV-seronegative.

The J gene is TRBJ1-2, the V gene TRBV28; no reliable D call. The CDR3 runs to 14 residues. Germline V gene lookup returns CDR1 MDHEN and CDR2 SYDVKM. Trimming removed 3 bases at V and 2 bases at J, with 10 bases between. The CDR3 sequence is CASSFLGGNYGYTF. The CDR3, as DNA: TGTGCCAGCAGTTTTCTAGGAGGGAACTATGGCTACACCTTC.

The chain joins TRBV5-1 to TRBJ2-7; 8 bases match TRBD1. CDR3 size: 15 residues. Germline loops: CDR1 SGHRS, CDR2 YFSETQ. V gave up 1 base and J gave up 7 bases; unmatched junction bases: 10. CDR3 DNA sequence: TGCGCCAGCAGCTTGACCGGGACAGGAGTGCGAGAGCAGTACTTC. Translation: CASSLTGTGVREQYF.

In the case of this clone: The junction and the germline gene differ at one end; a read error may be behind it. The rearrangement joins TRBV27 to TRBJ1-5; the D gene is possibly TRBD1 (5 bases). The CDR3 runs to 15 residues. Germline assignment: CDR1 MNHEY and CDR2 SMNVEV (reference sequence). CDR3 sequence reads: CASSLWGGGNRPQHF. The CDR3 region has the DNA TGTGCCAGCAGTTTATGGGGGGGTGGGAATCGGCCCCAGCATTTT.

This CDR3 is CSARPLVEQFF. CDR3 DNA sequence: TGCAGTGCTAGACCCCTCGTAGAGCAGTTCTTC. V gene TRBV20-1 combines with J gene TRBJ2-1; D gene unclear. Looked up from germline, CDR1 is DFQATT and CDR2 is SNEGSKA (reference sequence). V was clipped by 2 bases and J by 10 bases, with 9 bases between them. This CDR3 spans 11 amino acids.

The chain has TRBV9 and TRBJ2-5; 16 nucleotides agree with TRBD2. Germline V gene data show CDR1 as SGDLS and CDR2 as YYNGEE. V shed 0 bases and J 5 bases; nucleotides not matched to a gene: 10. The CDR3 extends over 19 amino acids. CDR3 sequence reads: CASSVAGLAGGPPEETQYF. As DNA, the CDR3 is TGTGCCAGCAGCGTAGCGGGACTAGCGGGAGGGCCTCCAGAGGAGACCCAGTACTTC.

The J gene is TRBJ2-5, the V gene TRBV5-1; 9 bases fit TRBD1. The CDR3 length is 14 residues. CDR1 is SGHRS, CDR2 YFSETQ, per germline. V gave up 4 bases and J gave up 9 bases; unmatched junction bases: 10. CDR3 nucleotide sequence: TGCGCCAGCAGCCCAACAGGGGGCGGTGGGGCCCAGTACTTC. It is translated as CASSPTGGGGAQYF. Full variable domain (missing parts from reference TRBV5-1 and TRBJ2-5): KAGVTQTPRYLIKTRGQQVTLSCSPISGHRSVSWYQQTPGQGLQFLFEYFSETQRNKGNFPGRFSGRQFSNSRSEMNVSTLELGDSALYLCASSPTGGGGAQYFGPGTRLLVL.

CDR3 protein: CASGDRVYTEAFF. CDR3 nucleotides: TGTGCCAGCGGGGACAGGGTGTACACTGAAGCTTTCTTT. The gene calls are TRBV2 and TRBJ1-1; 9 nucleotides match TRBD1. This CDR3 has 13 amino acids. With 8 bases clipped from V and 3 bases from J, the junction kept 4 bases outside the gene matches. The germline V gene encodes CDR1 SNHLY and CDR2 FYNNEI.

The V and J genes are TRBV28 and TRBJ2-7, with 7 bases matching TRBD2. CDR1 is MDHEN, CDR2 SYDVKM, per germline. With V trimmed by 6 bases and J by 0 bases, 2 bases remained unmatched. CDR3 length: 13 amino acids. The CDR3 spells CASSRTSSYEQYF. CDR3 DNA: TGTGCCAGCAGCCGGACTAGCTCCTACGAGCAGTACTTC. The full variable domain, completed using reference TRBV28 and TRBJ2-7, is DVKVTQSSRYLVKRTGEKVFLECVQDMDHENMFWYRQDPGLGLRLIYFSYDVKMKEKGDIPEGYSVSREKKERFSLILESASTNQTSMYLCASSRTSSYEQYFGPGTRLTVT.

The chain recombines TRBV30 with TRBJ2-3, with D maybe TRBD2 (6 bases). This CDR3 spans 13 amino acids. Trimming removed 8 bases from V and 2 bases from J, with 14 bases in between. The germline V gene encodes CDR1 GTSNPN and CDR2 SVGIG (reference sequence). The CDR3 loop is CAGGGVTTDTQYF. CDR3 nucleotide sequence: TGTGCCGGAGGAGGGGTCACCACAGATACGCAGTATTTT.

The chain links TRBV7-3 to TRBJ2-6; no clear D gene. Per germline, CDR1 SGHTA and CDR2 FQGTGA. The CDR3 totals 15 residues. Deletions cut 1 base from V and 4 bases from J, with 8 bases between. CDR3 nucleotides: TGTGCCAGCAGCTTAAGCAGGTCGGGGGCCAACGTCCTGACTTTC. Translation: CASSLSRSGANVLTF.

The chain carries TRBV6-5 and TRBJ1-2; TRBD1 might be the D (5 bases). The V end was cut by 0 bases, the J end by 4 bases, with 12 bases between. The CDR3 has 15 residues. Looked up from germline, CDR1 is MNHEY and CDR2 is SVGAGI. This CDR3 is CASSYSRGGPYGYTF. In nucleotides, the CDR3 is TGTGCCAGCAGTTACTCGAGGGGAGGACCCTATGGCTACACCTTC.

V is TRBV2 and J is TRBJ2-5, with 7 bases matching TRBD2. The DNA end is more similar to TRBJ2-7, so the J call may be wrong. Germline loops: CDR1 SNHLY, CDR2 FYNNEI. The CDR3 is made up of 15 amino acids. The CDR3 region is CASSDTASGNYEQYF. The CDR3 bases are TGTGCCAGCAGTGATACGGCTAGCGGAAACTACGAGCAGTACTTC.

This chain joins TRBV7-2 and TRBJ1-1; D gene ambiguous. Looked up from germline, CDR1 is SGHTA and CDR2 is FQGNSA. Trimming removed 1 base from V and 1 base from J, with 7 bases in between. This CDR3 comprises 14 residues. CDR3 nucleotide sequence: TGTGCCAGCAGCTTAGTGTCGGGGAACACTGAAGCTTTCTTT. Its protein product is CASSLVSGNTEAFF. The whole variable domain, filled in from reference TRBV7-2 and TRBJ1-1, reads GAGVSQSPSNKVTEKGKDVELRCDPISGHTALYWYRQSLGQGLEFLIYFQGNSAPDKSGLPSDRFSAERTGGSVSTLTIQRTQQEDSAVYLCASSLVSGNTEAFFGQGTRLTVV.

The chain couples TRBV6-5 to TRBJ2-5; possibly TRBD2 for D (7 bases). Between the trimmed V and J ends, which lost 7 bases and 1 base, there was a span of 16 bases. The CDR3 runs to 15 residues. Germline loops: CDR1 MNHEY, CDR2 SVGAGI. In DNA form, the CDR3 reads TGTGCCAGCACCCTGGGGGGGGCAACCCAAGAGACCCAGTACTTC. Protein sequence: CASTLGGATQETQYF.

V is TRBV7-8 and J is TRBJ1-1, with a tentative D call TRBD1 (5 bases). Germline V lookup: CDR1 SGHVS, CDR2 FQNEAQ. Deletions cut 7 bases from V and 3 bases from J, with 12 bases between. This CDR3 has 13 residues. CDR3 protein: CASTPRGDTEAFF. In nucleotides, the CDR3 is TGTGCCAGCACCCCCCGGGGGGACACTGAAGCTTTCTTT.

The CDR3 region has the DNA TGTGCCAGTAGCCAGGGCGGAGGCTACACCTTC. It is translated as CASSQGGGYTF. This chain links TRBV19 with TRBJ1-2; possibly TRBD1 for D (5 bases). This CDR3 is built from 11 residues. Germline V gene sequence: CDR1 LNHDA, CDR2 SQIVND (reference sequence). The V end lost 6 bases, the J end lost 8 bases, and 10 bases lay between the germline ends.

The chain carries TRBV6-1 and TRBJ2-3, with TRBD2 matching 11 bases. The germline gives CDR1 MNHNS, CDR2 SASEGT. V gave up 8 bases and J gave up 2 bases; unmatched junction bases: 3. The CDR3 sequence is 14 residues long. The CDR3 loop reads CASHSGRATDTQYF. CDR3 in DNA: TGTGCCAGCCATAGCGGGAGGGCCACAGATACGCAGTATTTT.

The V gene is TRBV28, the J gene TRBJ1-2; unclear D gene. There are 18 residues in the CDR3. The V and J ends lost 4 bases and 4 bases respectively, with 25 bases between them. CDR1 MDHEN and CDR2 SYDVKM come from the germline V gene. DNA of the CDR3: TGTGCCAGCAGTTCGGCGGGAGAACTAGTTTCGGGGATCTATGGCTACACCTTC. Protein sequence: CASSSAGELVSGIYGYTF.

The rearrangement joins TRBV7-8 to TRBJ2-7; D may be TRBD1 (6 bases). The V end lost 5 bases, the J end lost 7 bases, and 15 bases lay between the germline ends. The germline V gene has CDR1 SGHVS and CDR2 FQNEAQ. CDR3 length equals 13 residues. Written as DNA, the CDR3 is TGTGCCAGCAGCCATTCGGGCAGGGGTGAGCAGTACTTC. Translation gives CASSHSGRGEQYF. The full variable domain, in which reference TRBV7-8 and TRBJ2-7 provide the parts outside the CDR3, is GAGVSQSPRYKVAKRGQDVALRCDPISGHVSLFWYQQALGQGPEFLTYFQNEAQLDKSGLPSDRFFAERPEGSVSTLKIQRTQQEDSAVYLCASSHSGRGEQYFGPGTRLTVT.